This T cell receptor beta chain was identified in a study of lymphopenia after photon versus proton radiotherapy. Study results and caveats: Better survival with proton therapy was suggested as possible, not demonstrated. Under photons, naive T cells and diversity fell while effector/memory populations rose. Oligoclonal CD8+ Temra expansion after nadir drove photon patients' diversity drop.

This clone was recorded once. Its antigen is undetermined. V lost 5 bases to trimming and J lost 5 bases, with 12 bases between them. Per the germline V gene, CDR1 is MNHEY and CDR2 is SMNVEV (reference sequence). CDR3 length: 13 residues. Using immunoSEQ multiplex PCR, the repertoire was profiled, and TCRdb retains in-frame clones only, with some absent. Of some 7,900 clones in the sample, approximately 80% were seen once. The sample in question was peripheral blood, obtained from a patient treated with photon-based radiotherapy. This chain connects TRBV27 to TRBJ2-5; D remains unclear. The sequence derives from a man aged 30 to 39 with gastric cancer. The DNA for the CDR3 is TGTGCCAGCAGTCCACGCCTTGGGGAGACCCAGTACTTC. This translates into CASSPRLGETQYF.